This T cell receptor beta chain came from a study of CD8 T cells in Susac syndrome. A quantity of about 0.5 to 1 ug RNA underwent reverse transcription using random hexamers. TCRdb fed the immunoSEQ multiplex PCR reads into MiXCR, producing one record per CDR3 protein. The sample yields under 1,500 distinct CDR3 sequences, roughly 65% seen once. Through CD27 and CD45RA staining, memory subsets were defined for TEMRA sorting. The germline CDR1 and CDR2 sequences are KGHSH and LQKENI. The J segment lost 8 bases and the V segment lost 6 bases, leaving 12 bases of the junction unmatched. There are 15 residues in the CDR3.

The rearrangement links TRBV18 to TRBJ2-1; 8 nucleotides align to TRBD2. What was sequenced was CD8+ TEMRA cells from PBMCs. Subset here: FACS-sorted terminally differentiated effector memory CD8+ T cells re-expressing CD45RA (CD8+ TEMRA). The sequence was obtained from a human donor with Susac syndrome. Here the CDR3 DNA reads TGTGCCAGCTCCCCATTAGCGGGGATGTGGGATGAGCAGTTCTTC. Its translation is CASSPLAGMWDEQFF.